This T cell receptor beta chain was sequenced during a study of cytomegalovirus exposure and HLA in healthy donors. With respect to this clone: What it binds is unknown.

Whole-study findings and limits: A later examination showed that TCR association rates differed by HLA locus, with DRB1 most and HLA-C fewest. In an earlier analysis, productive rearrangement rates for most beta V segments clustered near 87% or 30%. An assumption of roughly uniform sequencing depth across donors underlay the presence/absence analyses.

13 Jbeta primers and 60 Vbeta primers were used for the PCR. Some clones are missing from TCRdb's copy, which holds only in-frame ones; the method was immunoSEQ multiplex PCR. The repertoire includes 200,000 to 300,000 clones, about 85% of them detected once, and around 0.23% sits in the top ten. In germline, CDR1 is LNHDA, CDR2 SQIVND (reference sequence). J was trimmed by 5 bases and V by 6 bases; bases with no gene match: 7. The CDR3 has 14 amino acids. V and J are TRBV19 and TRBJ1-1, with 9 nucleotides matching TRBD1. Sequencing was done on a sample of PBMCs. This receptor was identified in a girl aged 2-9 years in good health and CMV-seronegative. This chain's CDR3 is CASSETGGRTEAFF. The CDR3 DNA reads as TGTGCCAGTAGCGAAACAGGGGGCAGGACTGAAGCTTTCTTT.